This is a list of T cell receptor beta chains from one sample in a study of shared clonotypes between healthy human individuals. Only in-frame clones appear in the TCRdb table, and some are missing; sequencing was by immunoSEQ multiplex PCR. The table has 1.5 million to 2.5 million clones, approximately 94% seen once. The sequenced sample was naive CD8+ T cells sorted from blood. These receptors were taken from a man between 18 and 29 years old in good health. The CDR3 runs from the conserved cysteine through the conserved F or W. Fields, in order: V gene, D gene, J gene, clone size, CDR3 DNA, CDR3 protein. A D gene is named only where the DNA matches it firmly. For some rows the clone size is stated as once, few or many, or as a class when expanded; others skip it.

TRBV6-1,TRBD2,TRBJ2-5,once,TGTGCCAGCAGTGGAGCCGGGACTAGCCTGCCCGAGACCCAGTACTTC,CASSGAGTSLPETQYF
TRBV5-4,TRBD1,TRBJ2-7,NA,TGTGCCAGCAGCGAACAGGGGCAGGGGCCCGAGCAGTACTTC,CASSEQGQGPEQYF
TRBV27,NA,TRBJ2-7,NA,TGTGCCAGCAGGTCCTTGGGCACGGGCTCCTACGAGCAGTACTTC,CASRSLGTGSYEQYF
TRBV6-5,NA,TRBJ2-1,few,TGTGCCAGCAGTTACAGCTCCTACAATGAGCAGTTCTTC,CASSYSSYNEQFF
TRBV5-6,TRBD1,TRBJ1-5,NA,TGTGCCAGCAGCTCCGGGACAGGAGACAATCAGCCCCAGCATTTT,CASSSGTGDNQPQHF
TRBV27,NA,TRBJ2-1,NA,TGTGCCAGCCGCACAGGGGCGGGAGTTCACAATGAGCAGTTCTTC,CASRTGAGVHNEQFF
TRBV4-1,NA,TRBJ2-7,NA,TGCGCCAGCAGCCCCGCAGGATACGAGCAGTACTTC,CASSPAGYEQYF
TRBV4-1,TRBD2,TRBJ2-2,NA,TGCGCCAGCAGCCAACCCTCGGAGCGGGGGAACACCGGGGAGCTGTTTTTT,CASSQPSERGNTGELFF
TRBV28,NA,TRBJ1-5,NA,TGTGCCAGCAGTTACCGGGGGAATAGCAATCAGCCCCAGCATTTT,CASSYRGNSNQPQHF
TRBV5-1,NA,TRBJ1-2,NA,TGCGCCAGCACTGGAGAGGGCTTGGACGGCTACACCTTC,CASTGEGLDGYTF
TRBV13,TRBD2,TRBJ2-1,NA,TGTGCCAGCAGCCCGACCGGGACTAGCGGGAGGTACAATGAGCAGTTCTTC,CASSPTGTSGRYNEQFF
TRBV7-9,TRBD1,TRBJ2-7,NA,TGTGCCAGCAGCTTAGGGACAGGGAGCGAGCAGTACTTC,CASSLGTGSEQYF
TRBV7-2,NA,TRBJ2-5,NA,TGTGCCAGCAGCTTAGCAGGCGGGGTGGCTGGAGAGACCCAGTACTTC,CASSLAGGVAGETQYF
TRBV7-9,TRBD1,TRBJ2-3,NA,TGTGCCAGCAGCCCCTCGGACAGGGAGGCAGATACGCAGTATTTT,CASSPSDREADTQYF
TRBV27,NA,TRBJ2-1,NA,TGTGCCAGCAGTTTATCGAATTACGGGAGAAGTAATAATGAGCAGTTCTTC,CASSLSNYGRSNNEQFF
TRBV10-3,TRBD2,TRBJ2-7,NA,TGTGCCATCAGTGGGACTAGCGGGGGGAACTCCTACGAGCAGTACTTC,CAISGTSGGNSYEQYF
TRBV4-2,NA,TRBJ1-1,NA,TGTGCCAGCAGCCAAGATCACGGGGCTGCGGCTTTCTTT,CASSQDHGAAAFF
TRBV27,NA,TRBJ2-7,NA,TGTGCCAGCAGTTTAGGGGCTCCCTACGAGCAGTACTTC,CASSLGAPYEQYF
TRBV7-7,NA,TRBJ2-2,NA,TGTGCTAGCAGCTTAGCCAGTAACACCGGGGAGCTGTTTTTT,CASSLASNTGELFF
TRBV9,NA,TRBJ1-1,NA,TGTGCCAGCAGCCTGGGCGGCGGGACTGAAGCTTTCTTT,CASSLGGGTEAFF
TRBV11-2,TRBD2,TRBJ2-2,NA,TGTGCCAGCTCCCCCTCCGGACTAGCGATGGGCGGGGAGCTGTTTTTT,CASSPSGLAMGGELFF
TRBV27,NA,TRBJ2-7,once,TGTGCCAGCAGTTTGATTGGGGGAGACGAGCAGTACTTC,CASSLIGGDEQYF
TRBV11-2,TRBD2,TRBJ2-3,NA,TGTGCCAGCAGCTTAGGATTACTAGGGCGGGAGTCAGATACGCAGTATTTT,CASSLGLLGRESDTQYF
TRBV6-6,NA,TRBJ2-7,NA,TGTGCCAGCAGCTTGGACAGAACCTACGAGCAGTACTTC,CASSLDRTYEQYF
TRBV28,NA,TRBJ1-6,NA,TGTGCCAGCAGTCCCCGCTGGGACGTGGGGGATTCACCCCTCCACTTT,CASSPRWDVGDSPLHF
TRBV4-1,NA,TRBJ2-1,once,TGCGCCAGCAGCCTAGGCGGGGGCCCAGGGCCAAATGAGCAGTTCTTC,CASSLGGGPGPNEQFF
TRBV4-3,NA,TRBJ1-2,NA,TGCGCCAGCAGCCACGTTGTAGGGGGGGAAGACGATGGCTACACCTTC,CASSHVVGGEDDGYTF
TRBV4-1,NA,TRBJ2-1,NA,TGCGCCAGCAGCCAAATCCTTGACCGACTCTACTACAATGAGCAGTTCTTC,CASSQILDRLYYNEQFF
TRBV28,NA,TRBJ2-4,NA,TGTGCCAGCAGTTTATGGGAGGGGACCAAAAACATTCAGTACTTC,CASSLWEGTKNIQYF
TRBV7-6,TRBD1,TRBJ2-5,NA,TGTGCCAGCAGCTCGGGACAGGGGGAGGAGACCCAGTACTTC,CASSSGQGEETQYF
TRBV13,TRBD2,TRBJ2-1,once,TGTGCCAGCAGGGGACTAGCCCACGAGCAGTTCTTC,CASRGLAHEQFF
TRBV27,TRBD2,TRBJ2-7,NA,TGTGCCAGCAGTTTAGAGGCGGGGGTCTCCTACGAGCAGTACTTC,CASSLEAGVSYEQYF
TRBV6-5,NA,TRBJ1-4,NA,TGTGCCAGCAGTTATGGAGGGGAGACAGTGAAAGAAAAACTGTTTTTT,CASSYGGETVKEKLFF
TRBV11-2,NA,TRBJ2-7,NA,TGTGCCAGCAGCTTAGGGTCCGGTCACAGTTACTACGAGCAGTACTTC,CASSLGSGHSYYEQYF
TRBV5-1,NA,TRBJ1-1,NA,TGCGCCAGCAGCTTGGAAGGACGCCGGCCGGGGGGCACTGAAGCTTTCTTT,CASSLEGRRPGGTEAFF
TRBV7-2,NA,TRBJ2-3,NA,TGTGCCAGCAGAGGAAGGAAAGATACGCAGTATTTT,CASRGRKDTQYF
TRBV5-1,NA,TRBJ1-1,NA,TGCGCCAGCAGAGAGCCTGGGACTGAAGCTTTCTTT,CASREPGTEAFF
TRBV11-2,TRBD2,TRBJ2-7,few,TGTGCCAGCAGCCCGGGACTAGCCTACGAGCAGTACTTC,CASSPGLAYEQYF
TRBV5-4,NA,TRBJ1-2,NA,TGTGCCAGCAGCTTGGCGTTTGGGGGTCCCGACTATGGCTACACCTTC,CASSLAFGGPDYGYTF
TRBV15,NA,TRBJ1-2,NA,TGTGCCACCAGCAGTCGGACTATTTTTCAATATGGCTACACCTTC,CATSSRTIFQYGYTF
TRBV27,NA,TRBJ2-2,NA,TGTGCCAGCATGGGCACCGGGGAGCTGTTTTTT,CASMGTGELFF
TRBV5-4,TRBD1,TRBJ2-7,NA,TGTGCCAGCAGCGAGGGACAGGGAAACTACGAGCAGTACTTC,CASSEGQGNYEQYF
TRBV5-6,NA,TRBJ2-7,NA,TGTGCCAGCAGCTTTGGGGGGCCCAGCGAGCAGTACTTC,CASSFGGPSEQYF
TRBV5-4,NA,TRBJ2-1,once,TGTGCCAGCAGCTTCCAGGGCACCGATGAGCAGTTCTTC,CASSFQGTDEQFF
TRBV7-3,NA,TRBJ2-7,NA,TGTGCCAGCAGCCAGACACCTAACTACGAGCAGTACTTC,CASSQTPNYEQYF
TRBV6-5,TRBD2,TRBJ2-1,NA,TGTGCCAGCAGTTACGGGTTGGCGGGGGGGAGCGGTGAGCAGTTCTTC,CASSYGLAGGSGEQFF
TRBV10-2,NA,TRBJ2-2,NA,TGCGCCAGCAGTGATATTAGGGAAAAGGACACCGGGGAGCTGTTTTTT,CASSDIREKDTGELFF
TRBV6-1,NA,TRBJ2-3,NA,TGTGCCAGCAGTGAGTGGGACGGAAGCACAGATACGCAGTATTTT,CASSEWDGSTDTQYF
TRBV7-6,TRBD2,TRBJ2-7,once,TGTGCCAGCAGCGACGGACTAGCGGGAGCTCGTTACGAGCAGTACTTC,CASSDGLAGARYEQYF
TRBV13,NA,TRBJ1-2,NA,TGTGCCAGCAGCTCCCATCTTGAACAGGTGGATTATGGCTACACCTTC,CASSSHLEQVDYGYTF
TRBV2,NA,TRBJ1-1,NA,TGTGCCAGCAGTGAAGTAGGGAGGCAAGCTTTCTTT,CASSEVGRQAFF
TRBV19,TRBD1,TRBJ1-1,once,TGTGCCAGTAGTTTCCGACAGGGGGGTGACACTGAAGCTTTCTTT,CASSFRQGGDTEAFF
TRBV12-1,NA,TRBJ2-7,NA,TGTGCCAGCAGCCCAATTAGGGGGGACCGCTACGAGCAGTACTTC,CASSPIRGDRYEQYF
TRBV10-3,NA,TRBJ2-5,NA,TGTGCCATCAATTCAGGAGAGGAGACCCAGTACTTC,CAINSGEETQYF
TRBV6-6,NA,TRBJ2-2,NA,TGTGCCAGCTCCGTTTTGGGGCCCGCCGGGGAGCTGTTTTTT,CASSVLGPAGELFF
TRBV28,TRBD1,TRBJ1-1,NA,TGTGCCAGCAGTCTCACAGGGGTCAACACTGAAGCTTTCTTT,CASSLTGVNTEAFF
TRBV5-1,NA,TRBJ1-1,NA,TGCGCCAGCAGCTTGGTTGGGGGAGGGAGTAAAGCTTTCTTT,CASSLVGGGSKAFF
TRBV27,TRBD2,TRBJ2-5,NA,TGTGCCAGCAGACCCATTAGCGGGGGATACCAAGAGACCCAGTACTTC,CASRPISGGYQETQYF
TRBV5-1,NA,TRBJ2-7,NA,TGCGCCAGCAGCCCCGGACGGAATTCCTACGAGCAGTACTTC,CASSPGRNSYEQYF